The clone carrying this T cell receptor beta chain was picked up a small number of times. What it binds is unknown. The CDR3 loop spans 12 amino acids. Germline V gene data show CDR1 as SQVTM and CDR2 as ANQGSEA. V shed 0 bases and J 6 bases; nucleotides not matched to a gene: 1. The authors reverse transcribed all of the isolated RNA, so sequencing captured expressed TCRB transcripts. Libraries were prepared by immunoSEQ multiplex PCR; TCRdb keeps only in-frame clonotypes and omits some of them. This table has 200,000 to 250,000 clones, roughly a tenth appearing once. The data are from a study of beta chain features in type 1 diabetes. Study summary: All samples yielded over 95,000,000 examined sorted cells. Study-level findings and limits: Naive, central memory and regulatory TCRB repertoires appeared more similar among patients than healthy donors.

Sorting based on CD45RO/CCR7/CD25/CD127/CD95/CD27 separated CD4+ naive, central memory, regulatory and stem cell-like memory cells. The TCR originated in a man aged 18 to 30 in good health. Specimen: central memory CD4+ T cells from blood. This chain links TRBV29-1 with TRBJ2-7, with 8 bases matching TRBD1. The CDR3 sequence is CSVEDRGREQYF. As DNA, the CDR3 is TGCAGCGTTGAAGACAGGGGGCGCGAGCAGTACTTC.